Below are 18 T cell receptor beta chains sequenced from a single sample in a study of T cells in Graves' hyperthyroidism and ophthalmopathy. The CDR3 regions of TCR beta were amplified from RNA transcripts. TCR CDR3 regions were first amplified by RT-PCR with HTBI primers. TCRdb re-called the multiplex PCR reads through MiXCR, storing one row per CDR3 protein. The sample has around 420,000 distinct CDR3 sequences; 15% to 19% are singletons. The sequenced sample was blood. All receptors derive from a woman aged 18-30 years with Graves' hyperthyroidism.

CDR3 region: CATGQAEAFF. The CDR3 DNA reads as TGTGCCACCGGCCAGGCTGAAGCTTTCTTT. The chain combines TRBV6-2 or TRBV6-3 with TRBJ1-1; D unresolved. The CDR3 is 10 residues long. Germline values: CDR1 MNHEY, CDR2 SVGEGT. V dropped 10 bases and J dropped 6 bases, with 9 bases sitting between them.

DNA of the CDR3: TGCGCCAGCAGCCCACAGGGATCTGGGGCTGGGGCCAACGTCCTGACTTTC. Its protein is CASSPQGSGAGANVLTF. The rearrangement uses TRBV4-3 and TRBJ2-6; tentative D call: TRBD1 (6 bases). Germline loops: CDR1 LGHNA, CDR2 YSLEER. V lost 4 bases, J lost 2 bases, and 15 bases lay in between. The CDR3 is made up of 17 amino acids.

This clonotype was seen only a few times. V and J are TRBV5-1 and TRBJ1-1; TRBD1 might be the D (5 bases). V was clipped by 4 bases and J by 2 bases, with 15 bases between them. This CDR3 comprises 15 residues. Germline values: CDR1 SGHRS, CDR2 YFSETQ. This chain's CDR3 is CASSGIGDGNTEAFF. The CDR3 coding sequence is TGCGCCAGCAGCGGGATAGGGGACGGTAACACTGAAGCTTTCTTT. Combining the CDR3 with reference TRBV5-1 and TRBJ1-1 gives the whole variable domain KAGVTQTPRYLIKTRGQQVTLSCSPISGHRSVSWYQQTPGQGLQFLFEYFSETQRNKGNFPGRFSGRQFSNSRSEMNVSTLELGDSALYLCASSGIGDGNTEAFFGQGTRLTVV.

There are a few counts of this clonotype. V gene TRBV15 combines with J gene TRBJ1-2; no reliable D call. Germline V gene lookup returns CDR1 LNHNV and CDR2 YYDKDF (reference sequence). V was cut by 3 bases and J by 1 base, with 21 bases left in between. CDR3 length equals 18 residues. In DNA, the CDR3 is TGTGCCACCAGCAGGGCCTTTCTTCCTGAGCAGGATAACTATGGCTACACCTTC. Amino acids: CATSRAFLPEQDNYGYTF.

The V and J genes are TRBV6-4 and TRBJ1-2, with 12 positions matching TRBD1. V lost 0 bases, J lost 8 bases, and 1 base stayed unmatched. The CDR3 sequence is 14 residues long. CDR1 is MRHNA and CDR2 is SNTAGT in the germline V gene. The CDR3 DNA follows: TGTGCCAGCAGTGACTCCGGGACAGGGGGCGGCTACACCTTC. This sequence encodes CASSDSGTGGGYTF.

This clonotype was recorded a few times. CDR3 in amino acids: CASISTGLNTEAFF. The CDR3 DNA is TGTGCCAGCATCTCGACAGGGCTGAACACTGAAGCTTTCTTT. V and J are TRBV6-1 and TRBJ1-1; TRBD1 matches 7 bases. CDR1 and CDR2 (germline): MNHNS, SASEGT. The CDR3 contains 14 residues. The V segment lost 7 bases and the J segment 0 bases; nucleotides outside the gene matches: 5.

This clonotype was seen ten or more times. The chain is built from TRBV6-6 and TRBJ1-1, with D perhaps TRBD1 (6 bases). The V and J ends lost 2 bases and 2 bases respectively, with 12 bases between them. Germline V gene sequence: CDR1 MNHNY, CDR2 SVGAGI (reference sequence). The CDR3 has 15 residues. In DNA, the CDR3 is TGTGCCAGCAGTTACGGGACAACCATAAACACTGAAGCTTTCTTT. Its protein product is CASSYGTTINTEAFF.

Ten or more counts support this clonotype. The chain has TRBV7-2 and TRBJ2-7; 7 bases are shared with TRBD1. The J segment lost 7 bases and the V segment lost 1 base, leaving 13 bases of the junction unmatched. This CDR3 has 16 residues. Germline V lookup: CDR1 SGHTA, CDR2 FQGNSA. CDR3 coding DNA: TGTGCCAGCAGCTTAGGAGTAGGGGGCTTTTTGGGAGAGCAGTACTTC. This translates into CASSLGVGGFLGEQYF.

This clonotype showed up just a few times. The chain carries TRBV5-5 and TRBJ2-1; D might be TRBD1 or TRBD2, each matching 5 bases. CDR1 and CDR2 (germline): SGHKS, YYEKEE (reference sequence). CDR3 length equals 13 residues. V lost 4 bases, J lost 9 bases, and 14 bases lay in between. For the CDR3, the DNA is TGTGCCAGCAGCGCCCTTTTCGGGGCTGAGCAGTTCTTC. It encodes CASSALFGAEQFF.

CDR3 DNA: TGCGCCAGCAGCTTGGATACAGGGGTCACTGAAGCTTTCTTT. Translated: CASSLDTGVTEAFF. The gene calls are TRBV5-1 and TRBJ1-1; 7 nucleotides align to TRBD1. The CDR3 is 14 amino acids. The germline gives CDR1 SGHRS, CDR2 YFSETQ. V shed 0 bases, J shed 4 bases, and the junction held 3 bases outside the gene matches.

This clonotype was seen repeatedly, ten times or more. J is TRBJ1-2 and V is TRBV3-1; 7 bases fit TRBD1. After removal of 4 bases from V and 6 bases from J, the junction contained 11 bases not matched to a gene. Germline-derived CDR1 and CDR2 are LGHDT and YNNKEL (reference sequence). This CDR3 is 15 amino acids long. The CDR3 DNA is TGTGCCAGCAGCCCAACCACCGGGACAGTAAATGGCTACACCTTC. Its translation is CASSPTTGTVNGYTF. Drawing the rest from reference TRBV3-1 and TRBJ1-2, the complete variable domain is DTAVSQTPKYLVTQMGNDKSIKCEQNLGHDTMYWYKQDSKKFLKIMFSYNNKELIINETVPNRFSPKSPDKAHLNLHINSLELGDSAVYFCASSPTTGTVNGYTFGSGTRLTVV.

The V and J genes are TRBV9 and TRBJ1-6, with D possibly being TRBD1 (6 bases). In germline, CDR1 is SGDLS, CDR2 YYNGEE. Trimming removed 0 bases at V and 8 bases at J, with 12 bases between. The CDR3 has 15 amino acids. The chain's CDR3 is CASSVGSGADSPLHF. CDR3 DNA sequence: TGTGCCAGCAGCGTAGGATCAGGGGCAGATTCACCCCTCCACTTT.

This clonotype has ten or more counts. The chain uses TRBV7-2 and TRBJ1-2; the D is unclear. There are 15 residues in the CDR3. Germline V gene sequence: CDR1 SGHTA, CDR2 FQGNSA. Trimming took 5 bases from V and 8 from J, leaving 21 bases between them. The chain's CDR3 is CASSPPRRPKGGYTF. CDR3 sequence (DNA): TGTGCCAGCAGCCCCCCGAGGAGACCTAAGGGAGGCTACACCTTC. Filled out from reference TRBV7-2 and TRBJ1-2, the complete variable domain reads GAGVSQSPSNKVTEKGKDVELRCDPISGHTALYWYRQSLGQGLEFLIYFQGNSAPDKSGLPSDRFSAERTGGSVSTLTIQRTQQEDSAVYLCASSPPRRPKGGYTFGSGTRLTVV.

V is TRBV6-1 and J is TRBJ2-7; the D call may be TRBD1 or TRBD2 (6 bases each). Germline CDR1 MNHNS, CDR2 SASEGT. With 6 bases removed from V and 6 bases from J, the gap between germline ends came to 12 bases. This CDR3 contains 12 residues. CDR3 protein: CASSGGLREQYF. DNA for the CDR3: TGTGCCAGCAGCGGGGGCTTACGCGAGCAGTACTTC.

This chain connects TRBV5-4 to TRBJ2-3, with 10 bases matching TRBD2. CDR3 length equals 16 residues. The V gene end was trimmed by 2 bases and the J gene end by 3 bases; junction bases not matched to a gene: 6. Germline V gene lookup returns CDR1 SGHNT and CDR2 YYREEE (reference sequence). In DNA, the CDR3 is TGTGCCAGCAGCTTTGGAGCGGGAGGGCCAACAGATACGCAGTATTTT. Protein product: CASSFGAGGPTDTQYF.

In its sample, this clonotype was seen many times. This rearrangement joins TRBV5-1 to TRBJ2-7; 15 nucleotides align to TRBD2. The CDR3 consists of 17 residues. J gave up 4 bases and V 1 base, and 6 bases lay outside the gene matches. The germline V gene has CDR1 SGHRS and CDR2 YFSETQ. The CDR3 region has the DNA TGCGCCAGCAGCTTGATGGGACTAGCGGGAGGAGGATACGAGCAGTACTTC. Amino acids: CASSLMGLAGGGYEQYF.

This clonotype occurred many times. The J gene is TRBJ2-5, the V gene TRBV4-2; possibly TRBD1 for D (7 bases). Germline V gene data show CDR1 as LGHNA and CDR2 as YNFKEQ. V dropped 3 bases and J dropped 1 base, with 9 bases sitting between them. The CDR3 length is 14 residues. CDR3 region: CASSQEGAQETQYF. As DNA, the CDR3 is TGTGCCAGCAGCCAGGAGGGGGCCCAAGAGACCCAGTACTTC.

In this sample, this clonotype turned up many times. Just one base apart from a much larger clone, this may be a read error. V is TRBV7-9 and J is TRBJ2-5; D gene unclear. V was pared by 2 bases and J by 5 bases, with 3 bases between. Germline V gives CDR1 SEHNR, CDR2 FQNEAQ (reference sequence). The CDR3 contains 11 residues. The CDR3 is CASSLHETQYF. The CDR3 DNA sequence: TGTGCCAGCAGCTTACATGAGACCCAGTACTTC.